This passage covers 3 T cell receptor beta chains from one sample sequenced in a study of cytomegalovirus exposure and HLA in healthy donors (dated by TCRdb to between 2016 and 2019). Libraries were prepared through the immunoSEQ multiplex PCR assay. For the multiplex PCR, a mixture combining 60 forward primers for TCR Vbeta segments and 13 reverse primers for TCR Jbeta segments was used. TCRdb limited this immuneACCESS table to in-frame rearrangements with V and J called. A share of clones is missing; checked studies link under half to unresolved V genes, and the rest is unexplained. Across this sample there are roughly 300,000 clones, with approximately 90% seen only once. Less than 4.5% of the sample comes from the top ten. The sequenced material came from PBMCs. These receptors came from a man aged 35 to 55 in good health and CMV-seropositive.

This clone showed up many times. This chain uses TRBV5-1 with TRBJ2-7; 10 bases are shared with TRBD1. The germline CDR1 and CDR2 sequences are SGHRS and YFSETQ. J lost 2 bases, V lost 7 bases, and 12 bases had no gene match. This CDR3 has 16 residues. The CDR3 DNA is TGCGCCAGCCGTTCGGATGAAGGACAGGGGGCCTACGAGCAGTACTTC. It encodes CASRSDEGQGAYEQYF. The whole variable domain, remainder taken from reference TRBV5-1 and TRBJ2-7, is KAGVTQTPRYLIKTRGQQVTLSCSPISGHRSVSWYQQTPGQGLQFLFEYFSETQRNKGNFPGRFSGRQFSNSRSEMNVSTLELGDSALYLCASRSDEGQGAYEQYFGPGTRLTVT.

This chain links TRBV9 with TRBJ1-4; D gene unclear. Deletions cut 0 bases from V and 8 bases from J, with 14 bases between. The V gene's germline CDR1 is SGDLS and CDR2 YYNGEE. The CDR3 contains 15 residues. The CDR3 sequence: CASSVATATSEKLFF. CDR3 nucleotides: TGTGCCAGCAGCGTAGCTACAGCAACAAGCGAAAAACTGTTTTTT.

The chain couples TRBV27 to TRBJ2-1; 11 nucleotides align to TRBD2. Losses at the gene ends were 6 bases for V and 7 bases for J; bases not matched to a gene: 14. The CDR3 loop spans 17 amino acids. Germline V gene sequence: CDR1 MNHEY, CDR2 SMNVEV (reference sequence). For the CDR3, the DNA is TGTGCCAGCAGCCTTCGGGGGACTAGCGGATTTGGAAATGAGCAGTTCTTC. This gives the protein CASSLRGTSGFGNEQFF.